This TCR beta chain was observed in a study of shared T cell receptors in the human thymus. TCRdb's copy holds only in-frame clones and misses some; the assay was immunoSEQ multiplex PCR. The sample carries 700,000 or so clones, 75% to 90% recorded once. The trim removed 7 bases at V and 4 bases at J, leaving 14 bases unmatched. The CDR3 covers 18 residues. The germline CDR1 and CDR2 sequences are SNHLY and FYNNEI. The same sample was also studied in work on human thymus T cells.

The clonotype was recovered from a girl in the first two years of life with a congenital heart defect. Sequenced material: thymocytes. The chain has TRBV2 and TRBJ2-5, with 14 bases aligning to TRBD2. The CDR3 protein is CASKEGLAGDSGGETQYF. In DNA, the CDR3 is TGTGCCAGCAAAGAGGGACTAGCGGGGGACTCAGGGGGAGAGACCCAGTACTTC. Using reference TRBV2 and TRBJ2-5 for the parts outside the CDR3, the full variable domain is EPEVTQTPSHQVTQMGQEVILRCVPISNHLYFYWYRQILGQKVEFLVSFYNNEISEKSEIFDDQFSVERPDGSNFTLKIRSTKLEDSAMYFCASKEGLAGDSGGETQYFGPGTRLLVL.